Below, one T cell receptor (beta chain) is given with its context. Seattle enrolled patients during active infection and tracked them longitudinally. These data are taken from a study of blood T cell repertoires in COVID-19. Overall study: Researchers got acute and convalescent COVID-19 samples from the United States, Italy and Spain.

The data were produced by immunoSEQ multiplex PCR, yet TCRdb's version contains in-frame clones alone and is incomplete. This table holds about 170,000 clones, around 92% found once. The length of the CDR3 is 15 residues. V dropped 2 bases and J dropped 4 bases, with 12 bases sitting between them. Per the germline V gene, CDR1 is ENHRY and CDR2 is SYGVKD. The sample comprised peripheral blood. The clonotype was recovered from a man in his thirties or forties with COVID-19, enrolled during active disease. The V and J genes are TRBV10-3 and TRBJ1-3, with D possibly matching TRBD1 (5 bases). CDR3 nucleotides: TGTGCCATCAGTGAGGCGGGACGGGGAGGAAACACCATATATTTT. Translating it yields CAISEAGRGGNTIYF.